The 21 T cell receptor beta chains presented below share a single source sample, sequenced in a study of blood T cell repertoires in COVID-19. Sequencing used immunoSEQ multiplex PCR; TCRdb keeps in-frame clones, though not all of them. The sample holds fewer than 450,000 clones, roughly 87% seen once. The sample comprised PBMCs or T cells enriched from blood (not recorded which). Receptors originate from a young woman who had recovered from COVID-19.

CDR3 bases: TGTGCCAGCAGCTTGGATCCGGGGGGAACCTACAATGAGCAGTTCTTC. Translated, it gives CASSLDPGGTYNEQFF. The chain links TRBV5-6 to TRBJ2-1, with 7 bases that match TRBD2. The V and J ends lost 0 bases and 2 bases, in that order; junction bases with no gene match: 5. Per the germline V gene, CDR1 is SGHDT and CDR2 is YYEEEE. This CDR3 region has 16 residues.

The chain links TRBV28 to TRBJ1-2; D is ambiguous. The germline V gene encodes CDR1 MDHEN and CDR2 SYDVKM. Trimming removed 4 bases from V and 0 bases from J, with 15 bases in between. The CDR3 covers 16 residues. The CDR3 DNA reads TGTGCCAGCAGTTCACCTACAGTATCAGCTAACTATGGCTACACCTTC. Translation: CASSSPTVSANYGYTF.

The rearrangement links TRBV29-1 to TRBJ2-7, with 7 nucleotides matching TRBD1. Per the germline V gene, CDR1 is SQVTM and CDR2 is ANQGSEA. The CDR3 has 13 residues. The V segment lost 4 bases and the J segment 3 bases; nucleotides outside the gene matches: 6. CDR3 in amino acids: CSVGGTDDYEQYF. CDR3 DNA sequence: TGCAGCGTTGGAGGGACAGACGACTACGAGCAGTACTTC.

The CDR3 DNA reads as TGTGCCAGCAGTCTAGCCCAAGAGACCCAGTACTTC. Translation gives CASSLAQETQYF. The chain employs TRBV2 and TRBJ2-5; D is perhaps TRBD2 (5 bases). With 5 bases removed from V and 1 base from J, the gap between germline ends came to 5 bases. The CDR3 contains 12 residues. The V gene's germline CDR1 is SNHLY and CDR2 FYNNEI.

This clone was detected only once. This rearrangement joins TRBV2 to TRBJ2-2; D gene unclear. The V and J ends lost 0 bases and 5 bases respectively, with 4 bases between them. The CDR3 consists of 13 residues. Germline CDR1 and CDR2: SNHLY and FYNNEI. CDR3 nucleotide sequence: TGTGCCAGCAGTGAAGCGGAGACCGGGGAGCTGTTTTTT. Translated: CASSEAETGELFF.

V is TRBV18 and J is TRBJ2-5, with D maybe TRBD2 (5 bases). The CDR3 runs to 14 residues. Between the trimmed V and J ends, which lost 0 bases and 5 bases, there was a span of 10 bases. Germline V gives CDR1 KGHSH, CDR2 LQKENI. The chain's CDR3 is CASSPPEVPETQYF. The CDR3 nucleotides are TGTGCCAGCTCACCACCGGAGGTCCCGGAGACCCAGTACTTC.

CDR3 protein: CASSHGTQLGNTIYF. CDR3 nucleotide sequence: TGTGCCAGCAGCCACGGGACACAACTTGGAAACACCATATATTTT. This chain joins TRBV3-1 (or the pseudogene TRBV3-2) and TRBJ1-3, with D tentatively TRBD1 (6 bases). Trimming shortened V by 3 bases and J by 3 bases, and 12 bases separated the two germline ends. The CDR3 sequence is 15 residues long. The germline CDR1 and CDR2 sequences are LGHDT and YNNKEL (reference sequence).

The chain recombines TRBV5-4 with TRBJ1-1, with 10 bases matching TRBD1. Germline CDR1 and CDR2: SGHNT and YYREEE (reference sequence). V was pared by 6 bases and J by 0 bases, with 2 bases of the junction left unmatched. The CDR3 has 14 amino acids. CDR3 sequence (DNA): TGTGCCAGCATCGACAGGGGGCTGAACACTGAAGCTTTCTTT. It is translated as CASIDRGLNTEAFF.

This chain joins TRBV30 and TRBJ1-1; 9 bases are a match to TRBD1. This CDR3 has 13 residues. V lost 5 bases and J lost 1; bases outside the gene matches: 2. In germline, CDR1 is GTSNPN, CDR2 SVGIG (reference sequence). The chain's CDR3 is CAWGQGWNTEAFF. For the CDR3, the DNA is TGTGCCTGGGGACAGGGGTGGAACACTGAAGCTTTCTTT.

The CDR3: CASSSRQGLSGDTQYF. CDR3 DNA: TGTGCCAGCAGTTCCAGACAGGGGCTGAGTGGAGATACGCAGTATTTT. The V gene is TRBV28, the J gene TRBJ2-3; TRBD1 matches 8 bases. Germline V gene data show CDR1 as MDHEN and CDR2 as SYDVKM. Germline trimming cut 4 bases from V and 5 bases from J; bases unmatched to any gene: 11. This CDR3 is 16 amino acids long.

V is TRBV7-9 and J is TRBJ2-7; TRBD1 might be the D (7 bases). The CDR3 spans 13 residues. Germline V lookup: CDR1 SEHNR, CDR2 FQNEAQ (reference sequence). V lost 2 bases, J lost 12 bases, and 17 bases lay in between. Here the CDR3 reads CASSLSDREVMYF. As DNA, the CDR3 is TGTGCCAGCAGCTTAAGTGACAGGGAGGTCATGTACTTC.

This clone occurred a few times. CDR3 sequence (DNA): TGTGCCAGCAGCTTAGACTCTCGAGGATCGAACACTGAAGCTTTCTTT. Amino acids: CASSLDSRGSNTEAFF. The chain is built from TRBV7-2 and TRBJ1-1; no clear D. Trimming cost V 1 base and J 1 base, with 13 bases left between them. Per germline, CDR1 SGHTA and CDR2 FQGNSA. This CDR3 region has 16 residues. Full variable domain (rest looked up from reference TRBV7-2 and TRBJ1-1): GAGVSQSPSNKVTEKGKDVELRCDPISGHTALYWYRQSLGQGLEFLIYFQGNSAPDKSGLPSDRFSAERTGGSVSTLTIQRTQQEDSAVYLCASSLDSRGSNTEAFFGQGTRLTVV.

The chain links TRBV9 to TRBJ2-3; 13 bases agree with TRBD2. With 0 bases clipped from V and 6 bases from J, the junction kept 10 bases outside the gene matches. The V gene's germline CDR1 is SGDLS and CDR2 YYNGEE. The CDR3 loop spans 18 amino acids. CDR3 residues: CASSVELAGGISKDTQYF. The CDR3 coding sequence is TGTGCCAGCAGCGTAGAACTAGCGGGGGGGATTAGTAAGGATACGCAGTATTTT.

About this clone itself: The sample holds other DNA sequences that translate to the same CDR3. V gene TRBV18 combines with J gene TRBJ1-2, with unresolved D. CDR3 length: 12 amino acids. Per germline, CDR1 KGHSH and CDR2 LQKENI. Trimming shortened V by 2 bases and J by 6 bases, and 7 bases separated the two germline ends. The CDR3 DNA follows: TGTGCCAGCTCACCAACCGGGGATGGCTACACCTTC. Amino acids: CASSPTGDGYTF.

The sample holds one count of this clone. The chain uses TRBV6-5 and TRBJ2-3, with D maybe TRBD1 (6 bases). The germline CDR1 and CDR2 sequences are MNHEY and SVGAGI. This CDR3 comprises 13 residues. Trimming removed 6 bases at V and 5 bases at J, with 12 bases between. CDR3 DNA: TGTGCCAGCAGCGGCTCCAGGGGAGATACGCAGTATTTT. Its translation: CASSGSRGDTQYF.

The rearrangement joins TRBV24-1 to TRBJ2-5, with TRBD1 matching over 9 bases. The V segment lost 3 bases and the J segment 6 bases; nucleotides outside the gene matches: 7. This CDR3 is built from 15 residues. Germline V gives CDR1 KGHDR, CDR2 SFDVKD. The CDR3 is CATSDPQGAKKTQYF. In DNA form, the CDR3 reads TGTGCCACCAGTGATCCACAGGGGGCGAAGAAGACCCAGTACTTC.

The J gene is TRBJ2-3, the V gene TRBV4-3; a weak D match, TRBD2 (5 bases). The CDR3 loop spans 15 amino acids. The germline V gene has CDR1 LGHNA and CDR2 YSLEER. Trimming removed 3 bases at V and 3 bases at J, with 13 bases between. The CDR3 loop reads CASSHPGGSTDTQYF. CDR3 DNA: TGCGCCAGCAGCCATCCCGGAGGATCAACAGATACGCAGTATTTT.

V usage is TRBV18 and J usage is TRBJ2-1, with 8 bases identical to TRBD1. The germline V gene encodes CDR1 KGHSH and CDR2 LQKENI. J lost 10 bases, V lost 3 bases, and 14 bases had no gene match. The CDR3 is 16 residues long. The CDR3 region is CASSPPGRGLGEEQFF. In DNA, the CDR3 is TGTGCCAGCTCACCCCCGGGCAGGGGGCTCGGGGAGGAGCAGTTCTTC.

The rearrangement joins TRBV3-1 (or the pseudogene TRBV3-2) to TRBJ2-3, with D maybe TRBD2 (5 bases). The CDR3 loop spans 13 amino acids. Per the germline V gene, CDR1 is LGHDT and CDR2 is YNNKEL (reference sequence). V lost 3 bases and J lost 8, with 12 bases in between. The CDR3 here is CASSQEADPTQYF. The CDR3, as DNA: TGTGCCAGCAGCCAGGAAGCGGACCCTACGCAGTATTTT.

This clone was observed a single time. This sequence joins TRBV4-3 and TRBJ1-2, with D perhaps matching TRBD1 (6 bases). The CDR3 has 18 amino acids. Germline CDR1 and CDR2: LGHNA and YSLEER. V dropped 1 base and J dropped 5 bases, with 23 bases sitting between them. CDR3 nucleotide sequence: TGCGCCAGCAGCCAAGGCTCGGCACAGGGATCGGCCCCTTATGGCTACACCTTC. As protein: CASSQGSAQGSAPYGYTF.

V and J are TRBV6-5 and TRBJ2-7, with a tentative D call TRBD1 (5 bases). Per the germline V gene, CDR1 is MNHEY and CDR2 is SVGAGI. CDR3 size: 14 residues. V was shortened by 6 bases and J by 2 bases, with 14 bases between the two germline ends. In DNA, the CDR3 is TGTGCCAGCAGACCCTTTAAGGGGCCCTACGAGCAGTACTTC. It translates to CASRPFKGPYEQYF.